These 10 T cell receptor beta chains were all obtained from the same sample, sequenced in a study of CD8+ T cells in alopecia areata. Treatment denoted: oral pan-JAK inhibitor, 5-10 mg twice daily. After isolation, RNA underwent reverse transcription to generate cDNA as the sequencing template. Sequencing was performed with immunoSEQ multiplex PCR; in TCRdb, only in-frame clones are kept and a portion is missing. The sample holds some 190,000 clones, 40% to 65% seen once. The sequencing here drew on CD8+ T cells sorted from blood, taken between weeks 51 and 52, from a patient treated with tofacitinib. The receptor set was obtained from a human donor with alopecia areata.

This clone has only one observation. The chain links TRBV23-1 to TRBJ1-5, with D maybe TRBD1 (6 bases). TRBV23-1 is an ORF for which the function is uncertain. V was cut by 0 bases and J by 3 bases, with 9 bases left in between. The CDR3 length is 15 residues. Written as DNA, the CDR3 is TGCGCCAGCAGTCAATCTCGGGGGCTCAATCAGCCCCAGCATTTT. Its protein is CASSQSRGLNQPQHF.

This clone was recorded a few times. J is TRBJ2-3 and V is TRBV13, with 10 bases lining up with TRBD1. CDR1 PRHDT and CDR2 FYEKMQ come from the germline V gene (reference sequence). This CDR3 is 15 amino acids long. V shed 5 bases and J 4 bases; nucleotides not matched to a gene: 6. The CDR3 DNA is TGTGCCAGCAGCCAGTCCGGGACAGGGGCAGATACGCAGTATTTT. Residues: CASSQSGTGADTQYF.

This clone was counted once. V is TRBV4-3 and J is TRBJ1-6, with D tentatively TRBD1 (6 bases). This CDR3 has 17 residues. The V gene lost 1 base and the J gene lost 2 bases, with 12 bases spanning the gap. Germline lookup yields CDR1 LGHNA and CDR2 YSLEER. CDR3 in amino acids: CASSQGGLRTYNSPLHF. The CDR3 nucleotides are TGCGCCAGCAGCCAAGGGGGGCTCCGGACCTATAATTCACCCCTCCACTTT.

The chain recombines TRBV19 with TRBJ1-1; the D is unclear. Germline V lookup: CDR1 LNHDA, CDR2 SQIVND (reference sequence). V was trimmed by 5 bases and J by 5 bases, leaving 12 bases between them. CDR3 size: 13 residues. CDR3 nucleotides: TGTGCCAGTAGTGGTAAGGGAGATACTGAAGCTTTCTTT. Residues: CASSGKGDTEAFF.

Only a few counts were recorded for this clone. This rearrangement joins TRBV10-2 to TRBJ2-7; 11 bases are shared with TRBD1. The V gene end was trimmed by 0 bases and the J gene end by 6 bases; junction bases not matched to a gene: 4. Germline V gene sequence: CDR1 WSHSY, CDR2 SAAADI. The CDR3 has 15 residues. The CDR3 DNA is TGCGCCAGCAGTGAGTCGGGGACAGGGGGTTTCGAGCAGTACTTC. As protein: CASSESGTGGFEQYF.

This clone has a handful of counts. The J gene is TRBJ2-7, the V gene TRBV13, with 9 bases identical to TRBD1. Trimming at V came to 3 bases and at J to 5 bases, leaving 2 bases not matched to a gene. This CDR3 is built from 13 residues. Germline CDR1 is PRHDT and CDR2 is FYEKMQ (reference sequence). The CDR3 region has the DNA TGTGCCAGCAGCTTCGACAGGGGGGACGAGCAGTACTTC. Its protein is CASSFDRGDEQYF. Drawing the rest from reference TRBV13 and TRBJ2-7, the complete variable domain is AAGVIQSPRHLIKEKRETATLKCYPIPRHDTVYWYQQGPGQDPQFLISFYEKMQSDKGSIPDRFSAQQFSDYHSELNMSSLELGDSALYFCASSFDRGDEQYFGPGTRLTVT.

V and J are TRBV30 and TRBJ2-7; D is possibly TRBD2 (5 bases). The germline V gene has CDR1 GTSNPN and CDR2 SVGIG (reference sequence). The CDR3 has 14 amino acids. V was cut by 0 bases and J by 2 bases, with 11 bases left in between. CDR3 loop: CAWSVHGGPYEQYF. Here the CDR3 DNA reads TGTGCCTGGAGTGTACACGGAGGCCCCTACGAGCAGTACTTC.

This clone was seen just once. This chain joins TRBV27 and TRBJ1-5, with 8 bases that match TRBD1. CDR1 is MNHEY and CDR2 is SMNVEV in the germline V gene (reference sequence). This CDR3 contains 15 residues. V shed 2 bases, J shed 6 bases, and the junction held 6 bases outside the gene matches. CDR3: CASSLQGARGQPQHF. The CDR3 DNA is TGTGCCAGCAGTTTACAGGGGGCTAGGGGTCAGCCCCAGCATTTT.

The CDR3 nucleotides read TGTGCCAGCAGTTTAGTTGGGGGAAGGGAGCCCCAGCATTTT. The encoded protein is CASSLVGGREPQHF. The chain uses TRBV27 and TRBJ1-5; possible D gene TRBD1, 5 bases. CDR3 size: 14 residues. V lost 2 bases, J lost 8 bases, and 13 bases lay in between. CDR1 is MNHEY and CDR2 is SMNVEV in the germline V gene (reference sequence).

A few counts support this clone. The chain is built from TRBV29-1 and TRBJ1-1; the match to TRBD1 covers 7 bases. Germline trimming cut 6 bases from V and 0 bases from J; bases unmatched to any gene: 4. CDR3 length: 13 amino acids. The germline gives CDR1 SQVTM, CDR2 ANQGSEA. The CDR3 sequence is CSVDRDMNTEAFF. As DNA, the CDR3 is TGCAGCGTCGACAGGGACATGAACACTGAAGCTTTCTTT.